The 22 T cell receptor beta chains below come from one sample, sequenced in a study of blood T cell repertoires in COVID-19. The data were produced by immunoSEQ multiplex PCR, yet TCRdb's version contains in-frame clones alone and is incomplete. The table lists around 150,000 clones, 85% of them singletons. The sample comprised peripheral blood. All receptors derive from a human donor with acute or convalescent COVID-19. The donor label of this sample is uncertain.

In this sample, this clone turned up once. The chain recombines TRBV2 with TRBJ2-7; 8 bases agree with TRBD1. In germline, CDR1 is SNHLY, CDR2 FYNNEI. The CDR3 is made up of 15 amino acids. The V segment lost 6 bases and the J segment 7 bases; nucleotides outside the gene matches: 14. Here the CDR3 DNA reads TGTGCCAGCAGGGTCCGACAGGGGCGGGGAGGTGAGCAGTACTTC. Translating gives CASRVRQGRGGEQYF.

The chain employs TRBV9 and TRBJ2-1; TRBD2 matches at 12 bases. Germline CDR1 and CDR2: SGDLS and YYNGEE. The V gene end was trimmed by 2 bases and the J gene end by 7 bases; junction bases not matched to a gene: 4. The CDR3 loop spans 15 amino acids. CDR3 sequence (DNA): TGTGCCAGCAGCGTCCTAGCGGGGGGGCAGAATGAGCAGTTCTTC. Amino acid sequence: CASSVLAGGQNEQFF.

Turning to this clone: Other DNA sequences in the sample encode the same CDR3. The rearrangement joins TRBV6-5 to TRBJ2-7; 8 nucleotides match TRBD1. The CDR3 is 13 amino acids. Losses at the gene ends were 6 bases for V and 1 base for J; bases not matched to a gene: 2. Germline V gene lookup returns CDR1 MNHEY and CDR2 SVGAGI. Here the CDR3 DNA reads TGTGCCAGCAGGAGGACAGGGTCCTACGAGCAGTACTTC. Translating gives CASRRTGSYEQYF.

This clone was seen more than once but under ten times. This chain connects TRBV5-1 to TRBJ1-2; 10 bases line up with TRBD1. Unmatched junction bases numbered 7, after V lost 0 bases and J lost 8 bases. Germline V CDR1 and CDR2: SGHRS, YFSETQ. The CDR3 covers 15 residues. The CDR3 sequence: CASSLEKGQGRGYTF. As DNA, the CDR3 is TGCGCCAGCAGCTTGGAAAAGGGACAGGGGAGGGGCTACACCTTC.

The CDR3 nucleotides read TGTGCCAGCAGCATAGGACAGGGGACCTACGAGCAGTACTTC. Translating gives CASSIGQGTYEQYF. This chain connects TRBV7-3 to TRBJ2-7; TRBD1 matches at 9 bases. V dropped 5 bases and J dropped 2; count of bases not matched to a gene: 4. The CDR3 runs to 14 residues. Germline CDR1 SGHTA, CDR2 FQGTGA.

The CDR3 protein is CASSQKGTGALPHSYEQYF. As DNA, the CDR3 is TGTGCCAGCAGCCAAAAAGGAACAGGGGCGCTTCCCCACTCCTACGAGCAGTACTTC. V and J are TRBV3-1 (or the pseudogene TRBV3-2) and TRBJ2-7; 7 bases map to TRBD1. Germline CDR1 and CDR2: LGHDT and YNNKEL (reference sequence). The CDR3 has 19 residues. Trimming removed 2 bases from V and 0 bases from J; junction bases left unmatched: 16.

The CDR3 DNA reads TGCGCCAGCCTCCGAGAACCGAACACCGGGGAGCTGTTTTTT. Its protein product is CASLREPNTGELFF. This chain uses TRBV5-1 with TRBJ2-2; D is uncertain. The CDR3 covers 14 residues. V was pared by 7 bases and J by 0 bases, with 10 bases between. Germline V gene lookup returns CDR1 SGHRS and CDR2 YFSETQ.

This chain links TRBV28 with TRBJ1-1, with TRBD1 as a possible D gene (6 bases). V gave up 2 bases and J gave up 5 bases, with 21 bases separating them. The CDR3 spans 17 residues. From germline, CDR1 is MDHEN and CDR2 SYDVKM. The CDR3 sequence is CASSLTGGGGVYTEAFF. The CDR3 region has the DNA TGTGCCAGCAGTTTAACAGGTGGGGGGGGCGTATATACTGAAGCTTTCTTT.

The chain recombines TRBV2 with TRBJ2-2, with 8 positions matching TRBD2. J gave up 4 bases and V 5 bases, and 9 bases lay outside the gene matches. This CDR3 has 16 residues. The V gene's germline CDR1 is SNHLY and CDR2 FYNNEI. The CDR3 spells CASSPWRGDGTGELFF. CDR3 DNA: TGTGCCAGCAGTCCGTGGCGGGGGGACGGCACCGGGGAGCTGTTTTTT.

J is TRBJ2-5 and V is TRBV5-1, with 9 bases that match TRBD1. Germline loops: CDR1 SGHRS, CDR2 YFSETQ. The CDR3 runs 14 residues. Trimming removed 1 base from V and 9 bases from J; junction bases left unmatched: 7. CDR3 protein: CASSLYRGRSPQYF. For the CDR3, the DNA is TGCGCCAGCAGCTTGTACAGGGGGCGCTCACCCCAGTACTTC.

The rearrangement uses TRBV6-5 and TRBJ1-1; D perhaps matches TRBD1 (5 bases). The V gene's germline CDR1 is MNHEY and CDR2 SVGAGI. Deletions cut 0 bases from V and 7 bases from J, with 18 bases between. The CDR3 has 16 residues. The CDR3 bases are TGTGCCAGCAGTTACTCTGGCCGGACAACTAACCTTGAAGCTTTCTTT. Translation: CASSYSGRTTNLEAFF.

This sequence joins TRBV30 and TRBJ2-1; weak D call: TRBD2 (6 bases). Germline V gene sequence: CDR1 GTSNPN, CDR2 SVGIG (reference sequence). The length of the CDR3 is 11 residues. Trimming shortened V by 5 bases and J by 12 bases, and 14 bases separated the two germline ends. The CDR3 sequence is CAWAGLAGQFF. CDR3 coding DNA: TGTGCCTGGGCGGGACTGGCCGGGCAGTTCTTC.

The chain links TRBV6-1 to TRBJ2-3; D call uncertain. This CDR3 is built from 15 residues. Trimming stripped 2 bases from V and 1 base from J, with 10 bases between. Looked up from germline, CDR1 is MNHNS and CDR2 is SASEGT. In DNA form, the CDR3 reads TGTGCCAGCAGTGAATTAGGCGAGGGCACAGATACGCAGTATTTT. It specifies CASSELGEGTDTQYF.

The chain employs TRBV7-2 and TRBJ1-5; D gene unclear. Per the germline V gene, CDR1 is SGHTA and CDR2 is FQGNSA. The V end was cut by 5 bases, the J end by 2 bases, with 13 bases between. This CDR3 comprises 15 residues. CDR3 loop: CASSQAGVGNQPQHF. CDR3 bases: TGTGCCAGCAGCCAAGCGGGCGTCGGCAATCAGCCCCAGCATTTT.

V gene TRBV7-3 combines with J gene TRBJ2-2; 9 bases align to TRBD1. CDR1 is SGHTA and CDR2 is FQGTGA in the germline V gene. The CDR3 is 16 residues long. V dropped 1 base and J dropped 2; count of bases not matched to a gene: 2. DNA of the CDR3: TGTGCCAGCAGCTTAAGGGACAGGGTAAACACCGGGGAGCTGTTTTTT. This codes for CASSLRDRVNTGELFF.

The V call is TRBV6-5, the J call TRBJ1-1, with D possibly matching TRBD1 (5 bases). V lost 7 bases, J lost 1 base, and 10 bases lay in between. The germline V gene encodes CDR1 MNHEY and CDR2 SVGAGI. This CDR3 spans 13 amino acids. CDR3 residues: CASKGGGNTEAFF. CDR3 bases: TGTGCCAGCAAAGGCGGGGGGAACACTGAAGCTTTCTTT.

This chain joins TRBV3-1 (or the pseudogene TRBV3-2) and TRBJ2-2, with 8 bases aligning to TRBD1. The length of the CDR3 is 17 residues. The V segment lost 0 bases and the J segment 3 bases; nucleotides outside the gene matches: 6. Germline values: CDR1 LGHDT, CDR2 YNNKEL (reference sequence). In DNA, the CDR3 is TGTGCCAGCAGCCAAGATCGGTACAGGGGGTACACCGGGGAGCTGTTTTTT. Its protein is CASSQDRYRGYTGELFF.

The chain employs TRBV18 and TRBJ1-4, with 7 bases fitting TRBD1. Losses at the gene ends were 3 bases for V and 4 bases for J; bases not matched to a gene: 2. Germline V gene lookup returns CDR1 KGHSH and CDR2 LQKENI. The CDR3 runs to 14 residues. The CDR3 DNA reads as TGTGCCAGCTCACCGACAGGGAGTAATGAAAAACTGTTTTTT. This translates into CASSPTGSNEKLFF.

The gene calls are TRBV6-5 and TRBJ1-1, with no clear D. V shed 2 bases and J shed 6 bases, with 13 bases lying between them. CDR1 is MNHEY, CDR2 SVGAGI, per germline. CDR3 length: 14 amino acids. The CDR3 DNA reads as TGTGCCAGCAGTTACGGGCGGCAGAGGGCTGAAGCTTTCTTT. Amino acids: CASSYGRQRAEAFF.

DNA for the CDR3: TGTGCCAGCAGCCAACCCCTGGGACAGGCCACTGAAGCTTTCTTT. Translating gives CASSQPLGQATEAFF. The J gene is TRBJ1-1, the V gene TRBV14; 8 bases match TRBD1. J was trimmed by 4 bases and V by 2 bases; bases with no gene match: 6. Germline lookup yields CDR1 SGHDN and CDR2 FVKESK. CDR3 length: 15 residues.

The CDR3, as DNA: TGTGCCAGCAGCCCCAAAGGGGGCTCTGGAAACACCATATATTTT. Protein product: CASSPKGGSGNTIYF. V is TRBV3-1 (or the pseudogene TRBV3-2) and J is TRBJ1-3; perhaps TRBD1 as D (6 bases). Germline V gives CDR1 LGHDT, CDR2 YNNKEL (reference sequence). The CDR3 totals 15 residues. V dropped 4 bases and J dropped 0 bases, with 10 bases sitting between them.

V and J are TRBV4-2 and TRBJ2-1, with TRBD1 as a possible D gene (5 bases). CDR3 length: 15 amino acids. CDR1 LGHNA and CDR2 YNFKEQ come from the germline V gene. V shed 2 bases and J shed 4 bases, with 12 bases lying between them. In DNA, the CDR3 is TGTGCCAGCAGCCAAAGGGGTAGCTTGTACAATGAGCAGTTCTTC. Residues: CASSQRGSLYNEQFF.